The next 22 T cell receptor beta chains were all read from a single sample in a study of T cells expressing NK-cell markers. Using the 5' RACE reads, TCRdb records one entry per CDR3 protein without DNA. The sample's table shows 150,000 to 180,000 distinct CDR3 sequences. The sequenced sample consisted of blood T cells: a sorted CD56 or NKG2C T cell subset, CD4+ or CD8+ T cells, or bulk PBMC T cells (not recorded which). These receptor sequences come from a woman in her forties or fifties in good health.

The chain's CDR3 is CASSPSTGYQQYF. The chain links TRBV27 to TRBJ2-7; TCRdb returns TRBD1, unconfirmable since there is no DNA. Looked up from germline, CDR1 is MNHEY and CDR2 is SMNVEV (reference sequence). The CDR3 has 13 amino acids.

The genes are TRBV5-1 and TRBJ2-1; TCRdb designates TRBD2, a call that cannot be tested without DNA. The germline V gene has CDR1 SGHRS and CDR2 YFSETQ. This CDR3 region has 17 residues. CDR3 in amino acids: CASSPGGAGGPLYEQFF.

The chain joins TRBV20-1 to TRBJ1-1. Germline V gives CDR1 DFQATT, CDR2 SNEGSKA (reference sequence). This CDR3 is 12 amino acids long. The CDR3 spells CSAREWNTEAFF.

The chain combines TRBV9 with TRBJ2-5. Germline CDR1 is SGDLS and CDR2 is YYNGEE. The CDR3 has 15 residues. CDR3 protein: CASSATDEIKETQYF.

The chain carries TRBV7-8 and TRBJ2-2; TCRdb calls TRBD1, which cannot be checked without DNA. The CDR3 spans 14 residues. Germline CDR1 reads SGHVS; CDR2 reads FQNEAQ. CDR3 residues: CASSPLVNTGELFF.

This chain links TRBV19 with TRBJ2-7; TCRdb returns TRBD1, unconfirmable since there is no DNA. The CDR3 contains 14 residues. The V gene's germline CDR1 is LNHDA and CDR2 SQIVND (reference sequence). The CDR3 here is CASSPRQGRNEQYF.

V and J are TRBV13 and TRBJ2-7. There are 14 residues in the CDR3. CDR1 is PRHDT, CDR2 FYEKMQ, per germline (reference sequence). The CDR3 region is CASSLQTIPYEQYF.

The chain combines TRBV28 with TRBJ2-3; TCRdb names TRBD1, which stays unverified in the absence of DNA. The V gene's germline CDR1 is MDHEN and CDR2 SYDVKM. CDR3 length: 14 amino acids. CDR3 sequence reads: CASSFLNRQGRRYF. The full variable domain, rest sourced from reference TRBV28 and TRBJ2-3, is DVKVTQSSRYLVKRTGEKVFLECVQDMDHENMFWYRQDPGLGLRLIYFSYDVKMKEKGDIPEGYSVSREKKERFSLILESASTNQTSMYLCASSFLNRQGRRYFGPGTRLTVL.

V gene TRBV20-1 combines with J gene TRBJ2-5; the TCRdb D gene call, TRBD1, has no DNA to confirm it. The CDR3 loop spans 12 amino acids. CDR1 DFQATT and CDR2 SNEGSKA come from the germline V gene (reference sequence). The chain's CDR3 is CSAPGQQETQYF.

This sequence joins TRBV29-1 and TRBJ2-3. The CDR3 loop spans 14 amino acids. CDR1 SQVTM and CDR2 ANQGSEA come from the germline V gene. CDR3: CSVEDSDGPDTQYF.

V is TRBV12-3 or TRBV12-4 and J is TRBJ1-1. The CDR3 has 11 residues. CDR3 sequence reads: CASRGDFRPFF.

The rearrangement joins TRBV24-1 to TRBJ2-1; the D gene TCRdb calls, TRBD2, cannot be checked with no DNA. This CDR3 region has 16 residues. CDR1 is KGHDR, CDR2 SFDVKD, per germline. CDR3 region: CATSDLLAGGNNEQFF.

The chain employs TRBV2 and TRBJ1-3; absent DNA, TCRdb's TRBD1 call cannot be checked. Germline V lookup: CDR1 SNHLY, CDR2 FYNNEI. The CDR3 sequence is 20 residues long. The CDR3 sequence is CASSDPRRQGPNDSGNTIYF.

V gene TRBV15 combines with J gene TRBJ2-3. CDR1 is LNHNV and CDR2 is YYDKDF in the germline V gene (reference sequence). This CDR3 is built from 14 residues. CDR3 loop: CATSSPVSTDTQYF.

The chain couples TRBV21-1 to TRBJ2-3; TCRdb's D call of TRBD2 is untestable without DNA. TRBV21-1 is labeled a pseudogene. The CDR3 totals 15 residues. The chain's CDR3 is CASSRLENHTDTQYF.

This chain connects TRBV7-9 to TRBJ2-7; TCRdb picks TRBD1, but there is no DNA to check that call. The CDR3 consists of 12 residues. CDR1 is SEHNR and CDR2 is FQNEAQ in the germline V gene (reference sequence). The CDR3 loop reads CAIPGLGVEQYF.

This chain connects TRBV19 to TRBJ2-1; the D gene TCRdb calls, TRBD2, cannot be checked with no DNA. The length of the CDR3 is 14 residues. CDR1 LNHDA and CDR2 SQIVND come from the germline V gene (reference sequence). The CDR3 sequence: CASSIGGTYNEQFF.

The chain has TRBV29-1 and TRBJ2-7; without DNA, the TCRdb call of TRBD2 cannot be checked. The germline V gene has CDR1 SQVTM and CDR2 ANQGSEA. The CDR3 is 14 residues long. CDR3 sequence reads: CSVPGTSGIYEQYF.

CDR3 sequence reads: CASKSLAVYTDTQYF. The chain has TRBV12-3 or TRBV12-4 and TRBJ2-3; TCRdb's D call, TRBD2, is unchecked because there is no DNA. This CDR3 comprises 15 residues.

The chain is built from TRBV27 and TRBJ1-1; the TCRdb call, TRBD1, lacks DNA for checking. CDR3 size: 12 residues. Per the germline V gene, CDR1 is MNHEY and CDR2 is SMNVEV (reference sequence). The CDR3 spells CASSPRDMEAFF.

This CDR3 reads CASSQAIGRGVNEQFF. The V and J genes are TRBV3-1 and TRBJ2-1; checking the TCRdb D call of TRBD2 is not possible without DNA. Germline assignment: CDR1 LGHDT and CDR2 YNNKEL (reference sequence). CDR3 length: 16 amino acids.

The CDR3 is CASSPTASGGIYEQYF. The chain links TRBV19 to TRBJ2-7; as DNA is missing, the TRBD2 call by TCRdb cannot be tested. The germline gives CDR1 LNHDA, CDR2 SQIVND (reference sequence). The CDR3 runs 16 residues.